This TCR beta chain appears in the sequencing data of a study of OX40 agonist ivuxolimab in advanced cancers. Using immunoSEQ multiplex PCR, the repertoire was profiled, and TCRdb retains in-frame clones only, with some absent. In the table there are 70,000 to 95,000 clones, 94% of which are singletons. Trimming cost V 2 bases and J 7 bases, with 15 bases left between them. The length of the CDR3 is 15 residues. Germline loops: CDR1 KGHSH, CDR2 LQKENI. Study conclusions and caveats: Nonresponders, in some cases, also had low normalized T-cell clonal expansion.

With respect to this clone: No antigen is known for it.

The source was CD4+ or CD8+ T cells sorted from blood, collected in a trial of the OX40 agonist ivuxolimab. The receptor comes from an adult with an advanced solid tumor such as melanoma, head and neck, liver or kidney cancer. The chain combines TRBV18 with TRBJ2-1; perhaps TRBD2 as D (7 bases). This CDR3 reads CASSPERDNLNEQFF. The CDR3 DNA follows: TGTGCCAGCTCACCAGAGCGGGACAATTTGAATGAGCAGTTCTTC.